This TCR beta chain derives from a study of shared clonotypes between healthy human individuals. Assay execution took place at the deep level. Assay: immunoSEQ multiplex PCR; the TCRdb copy retains only in-frame clones and omits some. The sample includes some 1 million clones, approximately 70% seen only once; the top ten take over 1.3%. From germline, CDR1 is GTSNPN and CDR2 SVGIG (reference sequence). The CDR3 is 16 residues long. V shed 8 bases, J shed 3 bases, and the junction held 16 bases outside the gene matches. The genes are TRBV30 and TRBJ2-7, with TRBD2 identical over 10 bases. The sequence came from a man aged 18 to 29 in good health. What was sequenced was memory CD4+ T cells sorted from blood. Subset here: CD45RA-negative fraction. CDR3 in DNA: TGTGCCATAGGCGTAGCGGGAGGTGCCGGGGGCTACGAGCAGTACTTC. It yields the protein CAIGVAGGAGGYEQYF.